This T cell receptor beta chain was recovered during a study of T-cell reconstitution after alpha-beta-depleted transplantation in children. Whole-study findings and limits: By one year post-transplant, T-cell counts and diversity largely arose from T cells that were newly produced. It was reported that alpha-beta T cells came from several hundred expanded graft clones (about two months after transplant). Day-60 TCRbeta diversity that was high in some patients was derived from surviving recipient T cells and thymic progenitors.

This CDR3 is 14 amino acids long. V gave up 4 bases and J gave up 4 bases; unmatched junction bases: 6. Per the germline V gene, CDR1 is SGDLS and CDR2 is YYNGEE. It was with unique molecular identifiers that the TCRbeta library was prepared. TCRdb re-derived calls from the PCR reads in MiXCR, one entry per CDR3 protein. The sample has more than 300,000 distinct CDR3 sequences; roughly 16% are singletons. This clonotype was counted between two and nine times. Its antigen is unknown. The TCR was taken from a male patient aged 2 to 9 who had a stem cell transplant for acute lymphoblastic leukemia, so the T cells may come from the graft donor. The sequencing here drew on PBMCs, mostly from graft donor cells, taken 360 days after TCRalphabeta/CD19-depleted stem cell transplant. The V and J genes are TRBV9 and TRBJ2-3; 7 positions match TRBD1. This chain's CDR3 is CASSTHTGADTQYF. CDR3 sequence (DNA): TGTGCCAGCAGCACACATACAGGGGCAGATACGCAGTATTTT.